The rows below give T cell receptor beta chains drawn from one sample of a study of cytomegalovirus exposure and HLA in healthy donors. Using immunoSEQ multiplex PCR, the repertoire was profiled, and TCRdb retains in-frame clones only, with some absent. Among 120,000 or so clones listed, under 85% were seen once. Specimen: PBMCs. The receptor set was obtained from a man between 18 and 35 years old in good health and CMV-seropositive. CDR3s include the opening cysteine and the closing phenylalanine or tryptophan. Fields, in order: D gene, J gene, clone size, V gene, CDR3 DNA, CDR3 protein. A D gene is named only where the DNA matches it firmly. The size entry is marked missing in some rows and otherwise reads once, few, many or a size class.

d_gene: TRBD1; j_gene: TRBJ1-5; abundance: -; v_gene: TRBV27; CDR3nt: TGTGCCAGCAGTCCAGGGACAGGGGCAAATCAGCCCCAGCATTTT; CDR3aa: CASSPGTGANQPQHF
d_gene: TRBD1; j_gene: TRBJ1-5; abundance: -; v_gene: TRBV19; CDR3nt: TGTGCCAGTAGTCTAACAGGGGGCTGGGGCAATCAGCCCCAGCATTTT; CDR3aa: CASSLTGGWGNQPQHF
d_gene: TRBD1; j_gene: TRBJ1-2; abundance: -; v_gene: TRBV6-5; CDR3nt: TGTGCCAGCAGTTACTCCCCACAGGGGGAGACAGGCTACACCTTC; CDR3aa: CASSYSPQGETGYTF
d_gene: TRBD1; j_gene: TRBJ1-1; abundance: once; v_gene: TRBV6-5; CDR3nt: TGTGCCAGCAGCCCAGGACAGGCGAACACTGAAGCTTTCTTT; CDR3aa: CASSPGQANTEAFF
d_gene: TRBD2; j_gene: TRBJ2-1; abundance: -; v_gene: TRBV4-1; CDR3nt: TGCGCCAGCAGCCACCCGGGACTAGCGGGAGGCCTCTTCTCCTACAATGAGCAGTTCTTC; CDR3aa: CASSHPGLAGGLFSYNEQFF
d_gene: TRBD1; j_gene: TRBJ2-7; abundance: -; v_gene: TRBV4-1; CDR3nt: TGCGCCAGCAGCCAAGCCGGGACAGGGCTAGGCGAGCAGTACTTC; CDR3aa: CASSQAGTGLGEQYF
d_gene: TRBD1; j_gene: TRBJ2-2; abundance: -; v_gene: TRBV29-1; CDR3nt: TGCAGCGTCGCCGGGACAGGGGTTTACACCGGGGAGCTGTTTTTT; CDR3aa: CSVAGTGVYTGELFF
d_gene: TRBD1; j_gene: TRBJ2-7; abundance: few; v_gene: TRBV18; CDR3nt: TGTGCCAGCTCACCACAACCAGGGGGCTACGAGCAGTACTTC; CDR3aa: CASSPQPGGYEQYF
d_gene: -; j_gene: TRBJ2-7; abundance: few; v_gene: TRBV6-1; CDR3nt: TGTGCCAGCAGTGAAGGTCTGACGTTCAGGAGACAGGCTTCTAACTACCACTTC; CDR3aa: CASSEGLTFRRQASNYHF
d_gene: TRBD2; j_gene: TRBJ2-3; abundance: -; v_gene: TRBV7-8; CDR3nt: TGTGCCAGCAGCACACCGGGACTAGCCTCGACAGATACGCAGTATTTT; CDR3aa: CASSTPGLASTDTQYF
d_gene: -; j_gene: TRBJ2-6; abundance: -; v_gene: TRBV4-1; CDR3nt: TGCGCCAGCAGCCAAGATTTCAGGGGCGCTGGGGCCAACGGCCTGACTTTC; CDR3aa: CASSQDFRGAGANGLTF
d_gene: -; j_gene: TRBJ2-7; abundance: -; v_gene: TRBV29-1; CDR3nt: TGCAGCGTTGAAGGGCAGGGCTACGAGCAGTACTTC; CDR3aa: CSVEGQGYEQYF
d_gene: TRBD2; j_gene: TRBJ2-7; abundance: -; v_gene: TRBV7-9; CDR3nt: TGTGCCAGCAGCTTAGGGGGCGGGAGAAGGAGGATGTACGAGCAGTACTTC; CDR3aa: CASSLGGGRRRMYEQYF
d_gene: -; j_gene: TRBJ2-1; abundance: -; v_gene: TRBV6-4; CDR3nt: TGTGCCAGCAGTGACCGTGGGGAGACTGCTAAAAATGAGCAGTTCTTC; CDR3aa: CASSDRGETAKNEQFF
d_gene: TRBD1; j_gene: TRBJ2-7; abundance: many; v_gene: TRBV6-1; CDR3nt: TGTGCCAGCAGTGAAGGGACAGGGGGCTCCTACGAGCAGTACTTC; CDR3aa: CASSEGTGGSYEQYF
d_gene: -; j_gene: TRBJ1-5; abundance: -; v_gene: TRBV19; CDR3nt: TGTGCCAGTAGTCCGTCGGACAGCCCTGTGAGTTTT; CDR3aa: CASSPSDSPVSF
d_gene: -; j_gene: TRBJ2-1; abundance: -; v_gene: TRBV7-8; CDR3nt: TGTGCCAGCAGCTTTCTCGGGAGTACGTATGAGCAGTTCTTC; CDR3aa: CASSFLGSTYEQFF
d_gene: -; j_gene: TRBJ1-5; abundance: -; v_gene: TRBV5-6; CDR3nt: TGTGCCAGCAGCGGATACAGGGGCAATCAGCCCCAGCATTTT; CDR3aa: CASSGYRGNQPQHF
d_gene: -; j_gene: TRBJ1-3; abundance: -; v_gene: TRBV28; CDR3nt: TGTGCCAGCAGTTTAGGGGGGGCCTCTGGAAACACCATATATTTT; CDR3aa: CASSLGGASGNTIYF
d_gene: TRBD1; j_gene: TRBJ2-2; abundance: -; v_gene: TRBV19; CDR3nt: TGTGCCAGTAGTAGCCCCCAGGGGGCCCACACCGGGGAGCTGTTTTTT; CDR3aa: CASSSPQGAHTGELFF
d_gene: TRBD1; j_gene: TRBJ1-2; abundance: -; v_gene: TRBV6-6; CDR3nt: TGTGCCAGCAGTTACTTAGGACAGGGGGCAGAGTATGGCTACACCTTC; CDR3aa: CASSYLGQGAEYGYTF
d_gene: -; j_gene: TRBJ1-5; abundance: -; v_gene: TRBV7-2; CDR3nt: TGTGCCAGCAGCCCAAACGGGGGACTGGAAATAAGGCAGCCCCAGCATTTT; CDR3aa: CASSPNGGLEIRQPQHF
d_gene: TRBD1; j_gene: TRBJ1-2; abundance: -; v_gene: TRBV7-2; CDR3nt: TGTGCCAGCAGCCAGGGGGCGAGCTATGGCTACACCTTC; CDR3aa: CASSQGASYGYTF
d_gene: TRBD1; j_gene: TRBJ1-1; abundance: -; v_gene: TRBV7-9; CDR3nt: TGTTCCAGCAGCTTAGCGGAAGGGACAGGCGCACCTGAAGCTTTCTTT; CDR3aa: CSSSLAEGTGAPEAFF
d_gene: -; j_gene: TRBJ1-3; abundance: -; v_gene: TRBV19; CDR3nt: TGTGCCACATCGACAGTTGATGGAAACACCATATATTTT; CDR3aa: CATSTVDGNTIYF
d_gene: TRBD1; j_gene: TRBJ2-2; abundance: few; v_gene: TRBV13; CDR3nt: TGTGCCAGCAGCCCGAACAGGGGGCGTACCGGGGAGCTGTTTTTT; CDR3aa: CASSPNRGRTGELFF
d_gene: -; j_gene: TRBJ2-3; abundance: once; v_gene: TRBV10-1; CDR3nt: TGCGCCAGCAGTGTACCAGGGAGCACAGATACGCAGTATTTT; CDR3aa: CASSVPGSTDTQYF
d_gene: -; j_gene: TRBJ1-2; abundance: -; v_gene: TRBV6-5; CDR3nt: TGTGCCAGCAGTTACTCGATCGGGGGGCTGGCTGATGGCTACACCTTC; CDR3aa: CASSYSIGGLADGYTF
d_gene: TRBD2; j_gene: TRBJ2-7; abundance: few; v_gene: TRBV5-1; CDR3nt: TGCGCCAGCAGCTCCTACCGCGGGAGGGGGCTTGGCGACGAGCAGTACTTC; CDR3aa: CASSSYRGRGLGDEQYF
d_gene: TRBD2; j_gene: TRBJ2-1; abundance: -; v_gene: TRBV6-5; CDR3nt: TGTGCCAGCAGGAAAAGCGGGGGGCTCCGCAATGAGCAGTTCTTC; CDR3aa: CASRKSGGLRNEQFF
d_gene: -; j_gene: TRBJ2-7; abundance: -; v_gene: TRBV5-1; CDR3nt: TGCGCCAGCAGCTTGGTGACAGGCGTCAGCTCCTACGAGCAGTACTTC; CDR3aa: CASSLVTGVSSYEQYF
d_gene: TRBD1; j_gene: TRBJ2-5; abundance: -; v_gene: TRBV27; CDR3nt: TGTGCCAGCAGTTCCTCCGGGACAGGGTTACAAGAGACCCAGTACTTC; CDR3aa: CASSSSGTGLQETQYF
d_gene: -; j_gene: TRBJ1-5; abundance: -; v_gene: TRBV5-6; CDR3nt: TGTGCCAGCAGCTTGTCAGGGACTACTCAGCCCCAGCATTTT; CDR3aa: CASSLSGTTQPQHF